The 15 T cell receptor beta chains listed next were all sequenced from one sample in a study of T-cell reconstitution after alpha-beta-depleted transplantation in children. TCRbeta library construction was performed incorporating unique molecular identifiers. TCRdb re-called the PCR reads through MiXCR, storing one row per CDR3 protein. The table includes just over 70,000 distinct CDR3 sequences, roughly 6.6% detected once. The sample in question was PBMCs from the stem cell graft donor, obtained from the stem cell graft. These receptors came from a human donor who donated a stem cell graft to a child with acute lymphoblastic leukemia.

This clonotype appeared many times. CDR3 nucleotides: TGTGCCAGCAGTTTAGCGGGGGGGATAAAAGAGACCCAGTACTTC. Its protein is CASSLAGGIKETQYF. This chain uses TRBV27 with TRBJ2-5; 9 nucleotides match TRBD2. The J segment lost 3 bases and the V segment lost 2 bases, leaving 4 bases of the junction unmatched. CDR1 is MNHEY, CDR2 SMNVEV, per germline (reference sequence). The CDR3 has 15 residues.

In its sample, this clonotype was seen many times. The chain recombines TRBV10-2 with TRBJ2-7; D perhaps matches TRBD1 (5 bases). This CDR3 is built from 13 residues. CDR1 and CDR2 (germline): WSHSY, SAAADI. V was shortened by 2 bases and J by 2 bases, with 7 bases between the two germline ends. CDR3 DNA sequence: TGCGCCAGCAGTGAGAGGGGTACCTACGAGCAGTACTTC. Translated, it gives CASSERGTYEQYF.

This clonotype was counted many times. The V call is TRBV20-1, the J call TRBJ2-1; TRBD2 might be the D (5 bases). The length of the CDR3 is 14 residues. CDR1 and CDR2 (germline): DFQATT, SNEGSKA (reference sequence). Deletions cut 4 bases from V and 3 bases from J, with 13 bases between. The CDR3 region has the DNA TGCAGTGCTACAGGAGGCTCAGACTACAATGAGCAGTTCTTC. Amino acid sequence: CSATGGSDYNEQFF.

The gene calls are TRBV7-9 and TRBJ1-5, with TRBD1 matching 7 bases. CDR3 length: 16 residues. CDR1 is SEHNR and CDR2 is FQNEAQ in the germline V gene (reference sequence). V lost 1 base, J lost 2 bases, and 5 bases stayed unmatched. Here the CDR3 DNA reads TGTGCCAGCAGCTTAGTATCAGGGACAGGCAATCAGCCCCAGCATTTT. Translated, it gives CASSLVSGTGNQPQHF.

This clonotype was seen ten or more times. The gene calls are TRBV15 and TRBJ2-2; TRBD1 or TRBD2 may be the D gene (6 bases each). Trimming took off 0 bases at V and 0 bases at J, with 8 bases between the two ends. Per germline, CDR1 LNHNV and CDR2 YYDKDF (reference sequence). This CDR3 is 16 amino acids long. The CDR3 region has the DNA TGTGCCACCAGCAGAGATCGGGGGCCGAACACCGGGGAGCTGTTTTTT. It specifies CATSRDRGPNTGELFF.

This clonotype was recorded many times. The chain uses TRBV7-9 and TRBJ2-1, with 11 positions matching TRBD2. V gave up 5 bases and J gave up 0 bases; unmatched junction bases: 9. CDR3 length: 18 residues. CDR1 SEHNR and CDR2 FQNEAQ come from the germline V gene (reference sequence). CDR3 sequence reads: CASSLGASGRSSYNEQFF. For the CDR3, the DNA is TGTGCCAGCAGCCTCGGGGCTAGCGGGAGGAGCTCCTACAATGAGCAGTTCTTC. The whole variable domain, remainder taken from reference TRBV7-9 and TRBJ2-1, is DTGVSQNPRHKITKRGQNVTFRCDPISEHNRLYWYRQTLGQGPEFLTYFQNEAQLEKSRLLSDRFSAERPKGSFSTLEIQRTEQGDSAMYLCASSLGASGRSSYNEQFFGPGTRLTVL.

This clonotype was seen at least ten times. The rearrangement links TRBV20-1 to TRBJ2-5; D is possibly TRBD2 (6 bases). V lost 3 bases and J 4 bases, leaving 15 bases between the germline ends. The CDR3 loop spans 14 amino acids. Germline V gene data show CDR1 as DFQATT and CDR2 as SNEGSKA (reference sequence). The CDR3 reads CSASAGREGETQYF. The CDR3 nucleotides are TGCAGTGCTAGTGCGGGACGCGAGGGAGAGACCCAGTACTTC.

This clonotype was picked up a small number of times. The chain uses TRBV2 and TRBJ2-2, with 12 bases identical to TRBD2. Germline V lookup: CDR1 SNHLY, CDR2 FYNNEI. Losses at the gene ends were 4 bases for V and 7 bases for J; bases not matched to a gene: 4. The CDR3 is 15 residues long. The CDR3 region has the DNA TGTGCCAGCAGTGGACTAGCGGGGGTCGGCGGGGAGCTGTTTTTT. Translated: CASSGLAGVGGELFF. Full variable domain (outside the CDR3, taken from reference TRBV2 and TRBJ2-2): EPEVTQTPSHQVTQMGQEVILRCVPISNHLYFYWYRQILGQKVEFLVSFYNNEISEKSEIFDDQFSVERPDGSNFTLKIRSTKLEDSAMYFCASSGLAGVGGELFFGEGSRLTVL.

This clonotype was observed at least ten times. The rearrangement uses TRBV12-3 or TRBV12-4 and TRBJ1-2; a possible D gene is TRBD1 (5 bases). The V and J ends lost 3 bases and 5 bases respectively, with 16 bases between them. The CDR3 length is 15 residues. CDR3 residues: CASSFGAGGGYGYTF. The CDR3 DNA reads TGTGCCAGCAGTTTTGGGGCAGGAGGAGGGTATGGCTACACCTTC.

This chain uses TRBV6-5 with TRBJ2-1; D may be TRBD1 or TRBD2 (5 bases each). The CDR3 runs to 12 residues. V was shortened by 10 bases and J by 7 bases, with 14 bases between the two germline ends. Germline V gives CDR1 MNHEY, CDR2 SVGAGI. CDR3 sequence: CATTGHWNEQFF. CDR3 bases: TGTGCCACCACGGGGCATTGGAATGAGCAGTTCTTC.

The sample holds a few counts of this clonotype. V is TRBV10-3 and J is TRBJ2-3, with 8 nucleotides matching TRBD2. The length of the CDR3 is 18 residues. Germline CDR1 reads ENHRY; CDR2 reads SYGVKD. V was pared by 4 bases and J by 6 bases, with 18 bases of the junction left unmatched. This chain's CDR3 is CAISGPPGSGALGDTQYF. As DNA, the CDR3 is TGTGCCATCAGTGGCCCCCCGGGTAGCGGGGCCCTGGGGGATACGCAGTATTTT.

At least ten counts were recorded for this clonotype. The chain employs TRBV5-1 and TRBJ2-3, with 8 bases fitting TRBD2. The germline gives CDR1 SGHRS, CDR2 YFSETQ. There are 14 residues in the CDR3. J was trimmed by 3 bases and V by 6 bases; bases with no gene match: 6. This CDR3 reads CASTWGTRTDTQYF. The CDR3 coding sequence is TGCGCCAGCACCTGGGGGACTAGGACAGATACGCAGTATTTT. The full variable domain, rest sourced from reference TRBV5-1 and TRBJ2-3, is KAGVTQTPRYLIKTRGQQVTLSCSPISGHRSVSWYQQTPGQGLQFLFEYFSETQRNKGNFPGRFSGRQFSNSRSEMNVSTLELGDSALYLCASTWGTRTDTQYFGPGTRLTVL.

This clonotype was seen only a few times. The CDR3 sequence is CASSQNRDSTDTQYF. Here the CDR3 DNA reads TGTGCCAGCAGCCAGAACCGGGACAGCACAGATACGCAGTATTTT. The chain has TRBV4-2 and TRBJ2-3; D is perhaps TRBD1 or TRBD2 (5 bases each). The CDR3 covers 15 residues. Trimming shortened V by 3 bases and J by 0 bases, and 10 bases separated the two germline ends. The germline V gene encodes CDR1 LGHNA and CDR2 YNFKEQ.

This clonotype has ten or more counts. J is TRBJ2-5 and V is TRBV20-1; 12 positions match TRBD2. The ends lost 6 bases at V and 1 base at J; junction bases unmatched: 3. The CDR3 has 14 amino acids. Germline V CDR1 and CDR2: DFQATT, SNEGSKA (reference sequence). CDR3 region: CSAGLAGPQETQYF. In DNA, the CDR3 is TGCAGTGCCGGACTAGCGGGACCCCAAGAGACCCAGTACTTC.

This clonotype appeared many times. The chain combines TRBV29-1 with TRBJ1-6; 9 bases are a match to TRBD1. The germline V gene has CDR1 SQVTM and CDR2 ANQGSEA. The CDR3 sequence is 14 residues long. V lost 7 bases, J lost 6 bases, and 7 bases stayed unmatched. CDR3 amino acids: CSASGGQGNSPLHF. In nucleotides, the CDR3 is TGCAGCGCTAGCGGGGGACAGGGTAATTCACCCCTCCACTTT.